These 10 T cell receptor beta chains were sequenced from one sample in a study of vaccination effects on CD4 cells after COVID-19. Sequencing was performed with immunoSEQ multiplex PCR; in TCRdb, only in-frame clones are kept and a portion is missing. This sample has roughly 61,000 clones, with roughly 79% found just once. Using viral peptide pools, the ViraFEST assay grew out antigen-specific CD4+ T cells prior to sequencing. With nine to eleven days of culture completed, CD4+ T cells were isolated. Which antigens these TCRs recognize remains unknown. The starting material was CD4+ T cells from PBMCs cultured with HCoV-229E spike peptides, obtained before COVID-19 vaccination. These receptors came from a human donor who received a COVID-19 vaccine.

This chain links TRBV4-2 with TRBJ2-1; 8 bases fit TRBD2. V lost 6 bases to trimming and J lost 4 bases; unmatched junction nucleotides: 11. Germline V gene lookup returns CDR1 LGHNA and CDR2 YNFKEQ. The CDR3 runs 16 residues. The CDR3 reads CASSGNSGANYNEQFF. CDR3 coding DNA: TGTGCCAGCAGTGGAAATAGCGGGGCGAATTACAATGAGCAGTTCTTC.

The sample holds a few counts of this clone. The DNA for the CDR3 is TGTGCCAGCAGACCTCGGACGGGTAGCTCCTATAATTCACCCCTCCACTTT. Translated, it gives CASRPRTGSSYNSPLHF. V is TRBV27 and J is TRBJ1-6; D ambiguous. CDR1 is MNHEY, CDR2 SMNVEV, per germline (reference sequence). There are 17 residues in the CDR3. V was trimmed by 6 bases and J by 0 bases, leaving 15 bases between them.

The V and J genes are TRBV30 and TRBJ2-2, with 7 bases fitting TRBD1. V was pared by 0 bases and J by 6 bases, with 1 base of the junction left unmatched. Germline-derived CDR1 and CDR2 are GTSNPN and SVGIG (reference sequence). CDR3 length equals 13 residues. The CDR3 DNA reads as TGTGCCTGGAGTGTACAGGGGTCCGGGGAGCTGTTTTTT. Protein sequence: CAWSVQGSGELFF. The full variable domain, completed using reference TRBV30 and TRBJ2-2, is SQTIHQWPATLVQPVGSPLSLECTVEGTSNPNLYWYRQAAGRGLQLLFYSVGIGQISSEVPQNLSASRPQDRQFILSSKKLLLSDSGFYLCAWSVQGSGELFFGEGSRLTVL.

The chain recombines TRBV4-3 with TRBJ1-2; possible D gene TRBD1, 6 bases. Trimming left V 3 bases short and J 2 bases short, with 16 bases between. The CDR3 runs 16 residues. Germline CDR1 reads LGHNA; CDR2 reads YSLEER. CDR3 loop: CASSQFRTDPNYGYTF. The CDR3 DNA sequence: TGCGCCAGCAGCCAGTTTCGGACAGATCCCAACTATGGCTACACCTTC.

The chain uses TRBV5-1 and TRBJ2-2; D is undetermined. The V gene lost 5 bases and the J gene lost 0 bases, with 8 bases spanning the gap. CDR1 and CDR2 from the germline V gene are SGHRS and YFSETQ. CDR3 length: 14 residues. The CDR3 DNA reads TGCGCCAGCAGTGACCGCGCGAACACCGGGGAGCTGTTTTTT. This translates into CASSDRANTGELFF.

This chain links TRBV5-1 with TRBJ2-2; no firm D call. CDR3 length: 15 residues. V lost 4 bases, J lost 4 bases, and 14 bases lay in between. Germline V lookup: CDR1 SGHRS, CDR2 YFSETQ. The CDR3 DNA sequence: TGCGCCAGCAGCCTAAGGACCGAATTCACCGGGGAGCTGTTTTTT. Its protein is CASSLRTEFTGELFF.

This clone was seen a single time. V and J are TRBV7-3 and TRBJ2-5, with a tentative D call TRBD1 (5 bases). V was cut by 2 bases and J by 2 bases, with 21 bases left in between. This CDR3 region has 18 residues. Germline V gene sequence: CDR1 SGHTA, CDR2 FQGTGA. CDR3 bases: TGTGCCAGCAGCTTATTTCCCCCGGTAACAGGAATACAAGAGACCCAGTACTTC. Translation: CASSLFPPVTGIQETQYF.

The chain is built from TRBV4-1 and TRBJ2-4; TRBD1 matches 8 bases. J lost 9 bases, V lost 0 bases, and 13 bases had no gene match. CDR3 size: 17 residues. CDR1 and CDR2 from the germline V gene are MGHRA and YSYEKL. For the CDR3, the DNA is TGCGCCAGCAGCCAAGATCAAACCCAGGGGGCGCGGGGCATTCAGTACTTC. Its protein is CASSQDQTQGARGIQYF.

The CDR3 coding sequence is TGTGCCAGCAGCCTTGGACTAGCTAGCACAGATACGCAGTATTTT. Amino acid sequence: CASSLGLASTDTQYF. The chain recombines TRBV3-1 (or the pseudogene TRBV3-2) with TRBJ2-3; 8 positions agree with TRBD2. Germline CDR1 LGHDT, CDR2 YNNKEL (reference sequence). The CDR3 runs to 15 residues. The V segment lost 4 bases and the J segment 0 bases; nucleotides outside the gene matches: 3.

The chain couples TRBV6-5 to TRBJ2-1, with D possibly being TRBD1 (6 bases). V lost 6 bases, J lost 7 bases, and 16 bases lay in between. Germline assignment: CDR1 MNHEY and CDR2 SVGAGI. The CDR3 runs 14 residues. The CDR3 loop reads CASRRTGTSNEQFF. CDR3 DNA sequence: TGTGCCAGCAGACGAACCGGGACATCTAATGAGCAGTTCTTC.